A single sample is the source of the 11 T cell receptor beta chains below, sequenced in a study of blood T cell repertoires in COVID-19. Clones were read by immunoSEQ multiplex PCR, and TCRdb kept only the in-frame ones, dropping some. Here the sample spans about 300,000 clones, about 90% being singletons. The sequencing sample was made of peripheral blood. Receptors were obtained from a woman between 35 and 50 years old who had recovered from COVID-19.

J is TRBJ2-1 and V is TRBV9, with a weak D call TRBD1 (5 bases). Germline CDR1 reads SGDLS; CDR2 reads YYNGEE. The CDR3 totals 17 residues. Trimming took 0 bases from V and 6 from J, leaving 19 bases between them. The CDR3 DNA follows: TGTGCCAGCAGCGTAGCTAGAAGGGGTGGTCCTCGCAATGAGCAGTTCTTC. Its protein is CASSVARRGGPRNEQFF.

The DNA for the CDR3 is TGTGCCAGCAGTTACGGGGCGATAGGGAGCAATCAGCCCCAGCATTTT. Translated, it gives CASSYGAIGSNQPQHF. V usage is TRBV6-6 and J usage is TRBJ1-5, with TRBD1 as a possible D gene (5 bases). Trimming cost V 2 bases and J 1 base, with 12 bases left between them. The CDR3 contains 16 residues. Germline CDR1 and CDR2: MNHNY and SVGAGI (reference sequence).

The J gene is TRBJ2-7, the V gene TRBV6-5; weak D call: TRBD2 (6 bases). CDR1 and CDR2 from the germline V gene are MNHEY and SVGAGI. CDR3 length: 14 residues. The ends were cut back, 7 bases at V and 3 bases at J, with 16 bases in the middle. CDR3 in DNA: TGTGCCAGCAAACCGACGGGGGAACTCTACGAGCAGTACTTC. Encoded protein: CASKPTGELYEQYF.

This chain connects TRBV19 to TRBJ1-3, with 9 bases matching TRBD1. V shed 6 bases and J 0 bases; nucleotides not matched to a gene: 3. The CDR3 covers 15 residues. Germline-derived CDR1 and CDR2 are LNHDA and SQIVND (reference sequence). As DNA, the CDR3 is TGTGCCAGTAGAACAGGGGGCTACTCTGGAAACACCATATATTTT. Encoded protein: CASRTGGYSGNTIYF.

This clone appeared once. The CDR3 sequence is CASSLGIQGTYGYTF. For the CDR3, the DNA is TGTGCCAGCAGTTTGGGGATACAGGGGACGTATGGCTACACCTTC. The rearrangement uses TRBV6-5 and TRBJ1-2, with 7 nucleotides matching TRBD1. The CDR3 contains 15 residues. Unmatched junction bases numbered 10, after V lost 4 bases and J lost 5 bases. Germline V lookup: CDR1 MNHEY, CDR2 SVGAGI.

J is TRBJ2-2 and V is TRBV21-1; the table gives TRBD1 as D, unverified against the DNA. TRBV21-1 is classified as a pseudogene. The CDR3 contains 16 residues. The CDR3 nucleotides are TGTGCCAGCAGCAAAGCCCACAGGGGGCAGCACGGGGAGCTGTTTTTT. Translating gives CASSKAHRGQHGELFF.

This chain uses TRBV21-1 with TRBJ2-2; the table gives TRBD2 as D, unverified against the DNA. TRBV21-1 is a listed pseudogene. CDR3 size: 19 residues. This chain's CDR3 is CASSKLKLAGGSATGELFF. DNA of the CDR3: TGTGCCAGCAGCAAACTCAAACTAGCGGGGGGATCGGCCACCGGGGAGCTGTTTTTT.

The V gene is TRBV19, the J gene TRBJ1-2; D is perhaps TRBD1 (5 bases). The V end lost 4 bases, the J end lost 6 bases, and 30 bases lay between the germline ends. The germline gives CDR1 LNHDA, CDR2 SQIVND (reference sequence). The CDR3 contains 19 residues. The CDR3 DNA is TGTGCCAGTAGTACCCGGCCTGGCCTGCCGGTCCCCTGGGGCCATGGCTACACCTTC. Encoded protein: CASSTRPGLPVPWGHGYTF.

The CDR3 sequence is CASGLGGTAQETQYF. The CDR3 nucleotides read TGTGCTAGTGGTTTGGGCGGGACAGCCCAAGAGACCCAGTACTTC. The chain joins TRBV12-5 to TRBJ2-5, with D possibly being TRBD1 (7 bases). The CDR3 runs to 15 residues. V lost 1 base and J lost 1, with 10 bases in between. CDR1 is LGHNT, CDR2 FRNRAP, per germline. Looking up the rest from reference TRBV12-5 and TRBJ2-5 gives the full variable domain: DARVTQTPRHKVTEMGQEVTMRCQPILGHNTVFWYRQTMMQGLELLAYFRNRAPLDDSGMPKDRFSAEMPDATLATLKIQPSEPRDSAVYFCASGLGGTAQETQYFGPGTRLLVL.

This chain connects TRBV5-4 to TRBJ2-1, with 11 bases aligning to TRBD2. The germline V gene has CDR1 SGHNT and CDR2 YYREEE (reference sequence). The CDR3 is made up of 12 amino acids. V was pared by 4 bases and J by 16 bases, with 7 bases of the junction left unmatched. CDR3 residues: CASSTPTSGVFF. The CDR3, as DNA: TGTGCCAGCAGCACCCCGACTAGCGGGGTTTTCTTC. The full variable domain, with the rest looked up from reference TRBV5-4 and TRBJ2-1, is ETGVTQSPTHLIKTRGQQVTLRCSSQSGHNTVSWYQQALGQGPQFIFQYYREEENGRGNFPPRFSGLQFPNYSSELNVNALELDDSALYLCASSTPTSGVFFGPGTRLTVL.

The V gene is TRBV7-9, the J gene TRBJ2-7; D is perhaps TRBD2 (7 bases). The ends were cut back, 6 bases at V and 5 bases at J, with 17 bases in the middle. The CDR3 loop spans 14 amino acids. The germline gives CDR1 SEHNR, CDR2 FQNEAQ (reference sequence). The CDR3 is CASRPSGAGDEQYF. CDR3 coding DNA: TGTGCCAGCAGACCCTCAGGGGCGGGGGACGAGCAGTACTTC.